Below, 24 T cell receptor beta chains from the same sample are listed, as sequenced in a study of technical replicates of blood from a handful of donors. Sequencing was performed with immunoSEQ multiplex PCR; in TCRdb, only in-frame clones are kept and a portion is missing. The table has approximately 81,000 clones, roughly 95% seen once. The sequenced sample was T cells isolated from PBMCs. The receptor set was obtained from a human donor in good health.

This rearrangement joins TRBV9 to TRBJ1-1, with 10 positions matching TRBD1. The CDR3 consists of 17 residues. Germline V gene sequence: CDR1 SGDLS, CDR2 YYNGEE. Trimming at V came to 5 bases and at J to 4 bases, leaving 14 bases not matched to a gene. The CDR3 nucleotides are TGTGCCAGCAGTGCGAGACAGGGGGCACGGGGGTTCACTGAAGCTTTCTTT. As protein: CASSARQGARGFTEAFF.

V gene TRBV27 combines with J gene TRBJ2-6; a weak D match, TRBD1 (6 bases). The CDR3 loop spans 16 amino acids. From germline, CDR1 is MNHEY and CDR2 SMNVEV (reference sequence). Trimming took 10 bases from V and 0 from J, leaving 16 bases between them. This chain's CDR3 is CANTGHSFSGANVLTF. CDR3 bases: TGTGCCAATACGGGACACTCATTCTCTGGGGCCAACGTCCTGACTTTC.

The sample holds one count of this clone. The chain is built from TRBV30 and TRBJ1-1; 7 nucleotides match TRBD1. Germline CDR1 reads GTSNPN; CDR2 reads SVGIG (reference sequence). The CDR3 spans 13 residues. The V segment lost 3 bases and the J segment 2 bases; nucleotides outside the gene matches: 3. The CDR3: CAWRNRGNTEAFF. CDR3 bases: TGTGCCTGGAGGAACAGGGGTAACACTGAAGCTTTCTTT.

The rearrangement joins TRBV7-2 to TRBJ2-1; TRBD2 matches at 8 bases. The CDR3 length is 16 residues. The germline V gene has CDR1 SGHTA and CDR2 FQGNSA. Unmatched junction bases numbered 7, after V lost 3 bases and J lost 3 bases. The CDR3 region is CASSFLLAEGYNEQFF. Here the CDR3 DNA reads TGTGCCAGCAGCTTCTTACTAGCGGAGGGCTACAATGAGCAGTTCTTC.

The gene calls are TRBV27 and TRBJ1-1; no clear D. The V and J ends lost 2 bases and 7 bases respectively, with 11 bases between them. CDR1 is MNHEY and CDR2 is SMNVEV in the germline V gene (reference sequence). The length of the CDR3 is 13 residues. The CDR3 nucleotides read TGTGCCAGCAGTTTAATGGGGAGGAGTGAAGCTTTCTTT. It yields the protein CASSLMGRSEAFF.

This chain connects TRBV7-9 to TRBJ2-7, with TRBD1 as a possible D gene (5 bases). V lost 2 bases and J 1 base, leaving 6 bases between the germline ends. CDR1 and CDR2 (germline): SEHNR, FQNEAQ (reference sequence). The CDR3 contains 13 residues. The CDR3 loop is CASSLRGSYEQYF. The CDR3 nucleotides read TGTGCCAGCAGCTTAAGGGGTTCCTACGAGCAGTACTTC. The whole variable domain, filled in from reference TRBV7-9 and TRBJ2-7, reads DTGVSQNPRHKITKRGQNVTFRCDPISEHNRLYWYRQTLGQGPEFLTYFQNEAQLEKSRLLSDRFSAERPKGSFSTLEIQRTEQGDSAMYLCASSLRGSYEQYFGPGTRLTVT.

As DNA, the CDR3 is TGCGCCAGCAGCCATCCGGGACAGGGATTAGGAAAACTGTTTTTT. It is translated as CASSHPGQGLGKLFF. This chain uses TRBV4-1 with TRBJ1-4; TRBD1 matches 9 bases. The germline V gene has CDR1 MGHRA and CDR2 YSYEKL. The CDR3 consists of 15 residues. V lost 3 bases to trimming and J lost 10 bases; unmatched junction nucleotides: 9.

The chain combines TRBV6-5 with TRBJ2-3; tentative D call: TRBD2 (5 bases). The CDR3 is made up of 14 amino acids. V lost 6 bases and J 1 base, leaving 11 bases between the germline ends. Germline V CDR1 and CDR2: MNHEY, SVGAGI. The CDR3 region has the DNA TGTGCCAGCAGAGAGCGGACCCGCACAGATACGCAGTATTTT. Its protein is CASRERTRTDTQYF.

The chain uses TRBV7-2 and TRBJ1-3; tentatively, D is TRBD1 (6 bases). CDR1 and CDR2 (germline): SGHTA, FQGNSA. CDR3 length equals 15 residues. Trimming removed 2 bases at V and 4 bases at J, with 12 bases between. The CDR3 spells CASSLLQGRGNTIYF. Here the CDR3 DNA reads TGTGCCAGCAGCTTACTCCAGGGGAGAGGAAACACCATATATTTT.

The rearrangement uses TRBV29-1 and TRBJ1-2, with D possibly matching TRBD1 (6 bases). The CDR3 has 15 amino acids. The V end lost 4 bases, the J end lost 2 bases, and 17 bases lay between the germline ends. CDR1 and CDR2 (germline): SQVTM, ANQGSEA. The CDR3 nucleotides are TGCAGCGTTGTACAGGGAACCTCATCCAACTATGGCTACACCTTC. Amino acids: CSVVQGTSSNYGYTF. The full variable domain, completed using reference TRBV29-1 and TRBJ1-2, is SAVISQKPSRDICQRGTSLTIQCQVDSQVTMMFWYRQQPGQSLTLIATANQGSEATYESGFVIDKFPISRPNLTFSTLTVSNMSPEDSSIYLCSVVQGTSSNYGYTFGSGTRLTVV.

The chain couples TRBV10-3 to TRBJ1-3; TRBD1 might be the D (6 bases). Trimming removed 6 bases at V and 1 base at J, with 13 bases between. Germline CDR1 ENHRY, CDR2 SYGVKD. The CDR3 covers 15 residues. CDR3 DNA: TGTGCCATCAGCACCCCTCAGGGGTCTGGAAACACCATATATTTT. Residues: CAISTPQGSGNTIYF.

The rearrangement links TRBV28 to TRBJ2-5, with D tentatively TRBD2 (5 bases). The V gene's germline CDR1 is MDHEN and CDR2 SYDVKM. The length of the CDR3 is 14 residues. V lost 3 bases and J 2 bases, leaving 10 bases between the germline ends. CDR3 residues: CASSFLTGQETQYF. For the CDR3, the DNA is TGTGCCAGCAGTTTCCTAACGGGGCAAGAGACCCAGTACTTC.

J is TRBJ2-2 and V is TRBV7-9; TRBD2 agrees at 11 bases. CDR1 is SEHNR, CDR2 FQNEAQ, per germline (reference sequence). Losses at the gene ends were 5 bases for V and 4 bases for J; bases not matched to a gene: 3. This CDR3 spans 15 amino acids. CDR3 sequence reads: CASSDGTSGTGELFF. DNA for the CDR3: TGTGCCAGCAGCGACGGGACTAGCGGCACCGGGGAGCTGTTTTTT.

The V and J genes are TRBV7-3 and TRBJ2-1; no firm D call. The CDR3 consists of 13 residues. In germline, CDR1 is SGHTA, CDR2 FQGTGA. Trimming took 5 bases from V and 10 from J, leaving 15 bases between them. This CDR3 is CASSMTESPEQFF. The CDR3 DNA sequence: TGTGCCAGCAGCATGACGGAGTCACCGGAGCAGTTCTTC. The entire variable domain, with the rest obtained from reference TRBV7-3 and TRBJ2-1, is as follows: GAGVSQTPSNKVTEKGKYVELRCDPISGHTALYWYRQSLGQGPEFLIYFQGTGAADDSGLPNDRFFAVRPEGSVSTLKIQRTERGDSAVYLCASSMTESPEQFFGPGTRLTVL.

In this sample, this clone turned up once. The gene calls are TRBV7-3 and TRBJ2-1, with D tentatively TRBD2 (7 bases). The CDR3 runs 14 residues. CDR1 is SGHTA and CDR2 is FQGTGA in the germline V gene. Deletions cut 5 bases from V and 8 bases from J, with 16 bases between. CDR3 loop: CASSALGGADEQFF. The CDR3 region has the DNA TGTGCCAGCAGCGCCCTAGGGGGGGCCGATGAGCAGTTCTTC.

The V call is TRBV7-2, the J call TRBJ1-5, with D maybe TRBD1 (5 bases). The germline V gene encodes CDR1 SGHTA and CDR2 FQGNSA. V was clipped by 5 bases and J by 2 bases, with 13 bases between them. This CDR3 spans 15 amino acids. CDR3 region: CASSRGSSGNQPQHF. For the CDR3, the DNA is TGTGCCAGCAGCCGGGGGAGTTCGGGCAATCAGCCCCAGCATTTT.

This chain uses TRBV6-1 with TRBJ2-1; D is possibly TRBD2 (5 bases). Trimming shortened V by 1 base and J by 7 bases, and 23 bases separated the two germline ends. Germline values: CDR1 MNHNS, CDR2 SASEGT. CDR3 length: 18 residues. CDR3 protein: CASSEEHFRTASGNEQFF. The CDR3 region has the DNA TGTGCCAGCAGTGAAGAACATTTCCGGACGGCCTCGGGGAATGAGCAGTTCTTC.

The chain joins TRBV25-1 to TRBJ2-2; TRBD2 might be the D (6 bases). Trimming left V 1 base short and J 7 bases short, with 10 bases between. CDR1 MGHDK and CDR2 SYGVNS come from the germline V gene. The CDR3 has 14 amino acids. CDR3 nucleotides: TGTGCCAGCAGTGAATCTGTGGGAGGCGGGGAGCTGTTTTTT. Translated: CASSESVGGGELFF.

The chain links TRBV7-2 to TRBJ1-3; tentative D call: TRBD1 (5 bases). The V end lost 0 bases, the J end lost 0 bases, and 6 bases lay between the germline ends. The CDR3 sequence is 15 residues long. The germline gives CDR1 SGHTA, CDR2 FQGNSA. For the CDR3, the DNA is TGTGCCAGCAGCTTAGCCAGGGCCTCTGGAAACACCATATATTTT. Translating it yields CASSLARASGNTIYF. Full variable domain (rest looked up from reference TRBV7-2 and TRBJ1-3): GAGVSQSPSNKVTEKGKDVELRCDPISGHTALYWYRQSLGQGLEFLIYFQGNSAPDKSGLPSDRFSAERTGGSVSTLTIQRTQQEDSAVYLCASSLARASGNTIYFGEGSWLTVV.

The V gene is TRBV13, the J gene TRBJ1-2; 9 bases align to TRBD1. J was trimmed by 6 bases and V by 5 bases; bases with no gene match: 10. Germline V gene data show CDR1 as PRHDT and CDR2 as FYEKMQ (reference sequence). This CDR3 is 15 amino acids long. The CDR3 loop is CASSHAGQGGDGYTF. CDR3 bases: TGTGCCAGCAGCCATGCGGGACAGGGAGGGGATGGCTACACCTTC.

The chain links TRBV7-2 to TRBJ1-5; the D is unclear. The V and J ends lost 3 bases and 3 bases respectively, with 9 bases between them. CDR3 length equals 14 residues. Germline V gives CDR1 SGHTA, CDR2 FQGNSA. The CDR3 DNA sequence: TGTGCCAGCAGCTTTTCCCCCTCCAATCAGCCCCAGCATTTT. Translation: CASSFSPSNQPQHF.

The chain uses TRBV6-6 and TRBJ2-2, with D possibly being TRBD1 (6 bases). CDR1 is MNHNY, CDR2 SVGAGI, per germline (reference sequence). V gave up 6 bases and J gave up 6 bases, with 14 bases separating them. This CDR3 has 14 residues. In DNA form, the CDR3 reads TGTGCCAGCAGCCCACAGGGAAACGCCGGGGAGCTGTTTTTT. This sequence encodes CASSPQGNAGELFF.

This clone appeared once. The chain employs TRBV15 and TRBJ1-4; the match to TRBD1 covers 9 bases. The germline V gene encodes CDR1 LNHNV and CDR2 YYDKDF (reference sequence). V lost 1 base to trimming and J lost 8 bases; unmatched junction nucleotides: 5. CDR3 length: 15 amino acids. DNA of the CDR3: TGTGCCACCAGCAGAGGACAGGGGGTCGGGGAAAAACTGTTTTTT. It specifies CATSRGQGVGEKLFF.

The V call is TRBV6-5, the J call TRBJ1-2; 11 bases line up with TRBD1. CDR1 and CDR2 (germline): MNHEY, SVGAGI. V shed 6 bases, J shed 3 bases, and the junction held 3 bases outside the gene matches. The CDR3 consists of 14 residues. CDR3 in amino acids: CASSLGQGDYGYTF. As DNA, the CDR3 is TGTGCCAGCAGCCTGGGACAGGGGGACTATGGCTACACCTTC.